A single sample is the source of the 10 T cell receptor beta chains below, sequenced in a study of T cells in Graves' hyperthyroidism and ophthalmopathy. RNA transcripts yielded amplified TCR beta CDR3 regions. Initially, a first-round RT-PCR of the TCR CDR3 employed the HTBI primer set. TCRdb itself ran the multiplex PCR reads through MiXCR, one entry per CDR3 protein. The sample holds approximately 600,000 distinct CDR3 sequences; about 14% are singletons and the top ten take 7% to 9%. The specimen sequenced was blood. The receptors stem from a woman aged 18-29 years with Graves' ophthalmopathy.

The chain joins TRBV3-1 to TRBJ1-1; D uncertain. CDR1 LGHDT and CDR2 YNNKEL come from the germline V gene (reference sequence). The V end lost 0 bases, the J end lost 3 bases, and 8 bases lay between the germline ends. The CDR3 consists of 14 residues. As DNA, the CDR3 is TGTGCCAGCAGCCAAGATCCCATGGACACTGAAGCTTTCTTT. It encodes CASSQDPMDTEAFF.

This clonotype was counted many times. The chain uses TRBV19 and TRBJ2-1, with 15 nucleotides matching TRBD2. The CDR3 is 16 residues long. V was pared by 6 bases and J by 8 bases, with 8 bases of the junction left unmatched. Germline CDR1 is LNHDA and CDR2 is SQIVND (reference sequence). DNA of the CDR3: TGTGCCAGTAGGCGGACTAGCGGGAGGGTTAGAGATGAGCAGTTCTTC. Amino acids: CASRRTSGRVRDEQFF.

This clonotype was found a few times. A read error may be the cause here, since a much bigger clone is one base away. The chain carries TRBV7-9 and TRBJ2-1; D is unclear. This CDR3 is built from 13 residues. Germline V gene lookup returns CDR1 SEHNR and CDR2 FQNEAQ (reference sequence). The CDR3 DNA reads as TGTGCCAGCAGCTCAACTACAGACAATGGGCAGTTCTTC. Translating gives CASSSTTDNGQFF.

This clonotype has at least ten counts. The chain carries TRBV2 and TRBJ2-3, with a weak D call TRBD1 (5 bases). This CDR3 contains 14 residues. CDR1 is SNHLY, CDR2 FYNNEI, per germline. V was cut by 4 bases and J by 2 bases, with 10 bases left in between. DNA for the CDR3: TGTGCCAGCAGTGCAGGACATTCCACAGATACGCAGTATTTT. Amino acids: CASSAGHSTDTQYF.

The sample holds many counts of this clonotype. The chain uses TRBV12-3 or TRBV12-4 and TRBJ1-2; no reliable D call. The CDR3 has 14 amino acids. With 3 bases removed from V and 3 bases from J, the gap between germline ends came to 11 bases. The CDR3 spells CASSFLGKDYGYTF. CDR3 DNA: TGTGCCAGCAGTTTTCTGGGGAAGGACTATGGCTACACCTTC.

This clonotype occurred many times. The chain is built from TRBV5-5 and TRBJ2-5, with D maybe TRBD2 (6 bases). The CDR3 covers 15 residues. The germline CDR1 and CDR2 sequences are SGHKS and YYEKEE (reference sequence). The V gene lost 5 bases and the J gene lost 5 bases, with 19 bases spanning the gap. This CDR3 is CASREEPGAGETQYF. In nucleotides, the CDR3 is TGTGCCAGCAGGGAGGAACCGGGAGCTGGGGAGACCCAGTACTTC.

This clonotype appeared many times. The CDR3 loop reads CASSSLAGVMNEQFF. The CDR3 DNA sequence: TGTGCCAGCAGCTCCCTAGCGGGAGTTATGAATGAGCAGTTCTTC. This rearrangement joins TRBV7-2 to TRBJ2-1, with 10 nucleotides matching TRBD2. J gave up 7 bases and V 4 bases, and 7 bases lay outside the gene matches. Germline-derived CDR1 and CDR2 are SGHTA and FQGNSA. The CDR3 sequence is 15 residues long.

This clonotype has ten or more counts. This sequence joins TRBV15 and TRBJ1-5, with D possibly TRBD1 on 6 matching bases. Trimming took off 7 bases at V and 7 bases at J, with 14 bases between the two ends. Germline lookup yields CDR1 LNHNV and CDR2 YYDKDF (reference sequence). CDR3 length: 13 residues. The CDR3 region has the DNA TGTGCCACCACTCTAGAGAGGGGGCAGCCCCAGCATTTT. It yields the protein CATTLERGQPQHF.

At least ten counts were recorded for this clonotype. The gene calls are TRBV28 and TRBJ2-3; 9 bases fit TRBD1. CDR1 is MDHEN and CDR2 is SYDVKM in the germline V gene. V trimming: 6 bases; J trimming: 1 base; junction bases outside the gene matches: 5. The length of the CDR3 is 15 residues. CDR3 nucleotides: TGTGCCAGCAGGGACAGGGGACGGGGCACAGATACGCAGTATTTT. Its protein product is CASRDRGRGTDTQYF.

In this sample, this clonotype turned up a few times. V is TRBV6-2 or TRBV6-3 and J is TRBJ1-3, with 7 nucleotides matching TRBD1. CDR3 length equals 17 residues. The V gene end was trimmed by 6 bases and the J gene end by 2 bases; junction bases not matched to a gene: 13. Germline V gene data show CDR1 as MNHEY and CDR2 as SVGEGT. CDR3: CASRKSFTGAAGNTIYF. The CDR3 region has the DNA TGTGCCAGCAGAAAATCATTTACAGGGGCGGCTGGAAACACCATATATTTT.